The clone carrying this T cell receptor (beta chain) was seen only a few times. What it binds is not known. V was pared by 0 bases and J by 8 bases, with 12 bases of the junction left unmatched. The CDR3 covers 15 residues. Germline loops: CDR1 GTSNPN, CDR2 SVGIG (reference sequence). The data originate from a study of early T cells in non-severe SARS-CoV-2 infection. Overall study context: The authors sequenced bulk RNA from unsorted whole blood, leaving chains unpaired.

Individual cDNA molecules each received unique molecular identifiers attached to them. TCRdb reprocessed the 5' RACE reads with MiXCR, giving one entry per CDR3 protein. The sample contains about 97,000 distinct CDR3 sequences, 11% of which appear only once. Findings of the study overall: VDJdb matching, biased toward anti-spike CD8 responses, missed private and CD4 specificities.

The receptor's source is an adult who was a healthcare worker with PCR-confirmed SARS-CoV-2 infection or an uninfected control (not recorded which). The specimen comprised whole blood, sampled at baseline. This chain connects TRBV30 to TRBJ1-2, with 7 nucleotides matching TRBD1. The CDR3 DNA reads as TGTGCCTGGAGTGTAAAGGGACAGCCTTTGAAAGGCTACACCTTC. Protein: CAWSVKGQPLKGYTF.